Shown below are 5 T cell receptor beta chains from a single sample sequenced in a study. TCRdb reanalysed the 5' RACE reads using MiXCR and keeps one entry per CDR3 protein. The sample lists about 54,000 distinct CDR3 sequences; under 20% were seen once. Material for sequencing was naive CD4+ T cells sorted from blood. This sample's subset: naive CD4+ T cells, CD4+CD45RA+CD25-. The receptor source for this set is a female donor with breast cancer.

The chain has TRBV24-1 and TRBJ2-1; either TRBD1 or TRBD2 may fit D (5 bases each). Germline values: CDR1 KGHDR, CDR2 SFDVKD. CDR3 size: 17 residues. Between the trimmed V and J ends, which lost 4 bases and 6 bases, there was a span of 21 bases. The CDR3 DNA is TGTGCCACCAGTGACCTGGGGGTCCAAGGGAGTGGCAATGAGCAGTTCTTC. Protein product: CATSDLGVQGSGNEQFF.

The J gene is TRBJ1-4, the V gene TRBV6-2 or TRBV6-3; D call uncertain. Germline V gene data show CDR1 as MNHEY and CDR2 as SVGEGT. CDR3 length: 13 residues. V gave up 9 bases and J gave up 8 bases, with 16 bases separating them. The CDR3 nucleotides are TGTGCCAGTGGGATGCCTCGTAACGAAAAACTGTTTTTT. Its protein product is CASGMPRNEKLFF.

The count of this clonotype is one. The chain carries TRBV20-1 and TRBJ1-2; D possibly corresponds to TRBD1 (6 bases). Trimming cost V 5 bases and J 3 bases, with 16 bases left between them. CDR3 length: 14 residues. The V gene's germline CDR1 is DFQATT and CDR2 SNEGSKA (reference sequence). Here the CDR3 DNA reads TGCAGTGCTGGCTCAAAGGGGGGGTACTATGGCTACACCTTC. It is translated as CSAGSKGGYYGYTF.

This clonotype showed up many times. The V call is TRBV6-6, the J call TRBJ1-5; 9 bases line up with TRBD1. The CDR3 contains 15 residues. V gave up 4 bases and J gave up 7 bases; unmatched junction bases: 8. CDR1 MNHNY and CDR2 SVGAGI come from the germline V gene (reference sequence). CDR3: CASSFWDRVGQPQHF. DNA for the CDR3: TGTGCCAGCAGTTTCTGGGACAGGGTGGGACAGCCCCAGCATTTT.

The CDR3 DNA reads as TGTGCCAGCGGTGGGGACTCCGGGGGGGACGCAGATACGCAGTATTTT. The encoded protein is CASGGDSGGDADTQYF. This chain connects TRBV25-1 to TRBJ2-3; 8 bases agree with TRBD2. CDR1 is MGHDK and CDR2 is SYGVNS in the germline V gene. This CDR3 spans 16 amino acids. V shed 8 bases and J 4 bases; nucleotides not matched to a gene: 14.